The rows below give T cell receptor beta chains drawn from one sample of a study of T cell repertoires in cytomegalovirus infection. TCRdb processed the reads anew with MiXCR; each CDR3 protein has one entry. Of about 24,000 distinct CDR3 sequences listed, approximately 22% are singletons. Their antigen targets remain unknown. Sequenced here: CD8+ T cells from cultured PBMCs, sampled from culture after CMV antigen stimulation. The receptor set was obtained from a human donor in good health (CMV status not recorded). Some clones in this sample may be carry-over from other donors' samples. The CDR3 runs from the conserved cysteine through the conserved F or W. Fields, in order: CDR3 length, V gene, CDR3 protein.

>12|TRBV20-1
CSAPGENTEAFF
>15|TRBV18
CASSRGETVTDTQYF
>13|TRBV29-1
CSVHGEGGFEQYF
>14|TRBV12-3/TRBV12-4
CASSFGGGGDIQYF
>13|TRBV20-1
CSARGRYSYEQYF
>18|TRBV5-1
CASSFLTGPATTGNEQFF
>16|TRBV20-1
CSARGAGDRSYNEQFF
>13|TRBV19
CASRKTTNEKLFF
>13|TRBV2
CAKLQGANYGYTF
>13|TRBV11-3
CASSPRGTDTQYF
>16|TRBV6-1
CASSEALTVGYSPLHF
>15|TRBV6-1
CASSPGPYGNQPQHF
>11|TRBV6-2/TRBV6-3
CASGQAYEQYF
>14|TRBV6-1
CASSEALLADEQYF
>16|TRBV4-2
CASSQDKQGVPYEQYF
>17|TRBV15
CATSRDILDRANSPLHF
>14|TRBV28
CASNFAPSTDTQYF
>14|TRBV7-9
CASSLAVQVDGYTF
>15|TRBV7-2
CASSLGATTKETQYF
>18|TRBV7-9
CASSPHRTSDANTGELFF
>15|TRBV13
CASSFAGQGNNEQFF
>15|TRBV5-4
CASSNPGQGHYEQYF
>16|TRBV24-1
CATSEGTSTNTGELFF
>17|TRBV6-6
CASSSLGTGVPGNTIYF
>13|TRBV6-2/TRBV6-3
CASQNLNTGELFF
>13|TRBV7-3
CASSSSTGGGAFF
>13|TRBV7-6
CASSLGDSLEQYF
>15|TRBV19
CASSILWNAYNEQFF
>16|TRBV7-9
CASSPYDRGESYEQYF
>16|TRBV7-9
CASSPGAGEDHSAAFF
>14|TRBV29-1
CSGGQGESTDTQYF
>16|TRBV4-1
CASSQDSWGGRGEQFF
>14|TRBV25-1
CASSDSAWGYGYTF
>17|TRBV28
CASSIKTGTANTGELFF
>19|TRBV19
CASSTKYGQGGKWNTEAFF
>13|TRBV27
CASSLGTGDGYTF
>14|TRBV12-3/TRBV12-4
CASSRGTGVYEQYF
>16|TRBV6-2/TRBV6-3
CASSYSWSVRTDTQYF
>15|TRBV6-8
CASSLWGGGTEPQHF
>19|TRBV30
CAWSPRLAGGALPTGELFF
>15|TRBV6-5
CASSYSGTHRDEQYF
>15|TRBV7-3
CASSLTSRGSYEQYF
>16|TRBV6-4
CASSETLRSGANVLTF
>14|TRBV5-1
CASSLLHPRETQYF
>12|TRBV7-6
CALLTNTGELFF
>15|TRBV14
CASSQRTSGQETQYF